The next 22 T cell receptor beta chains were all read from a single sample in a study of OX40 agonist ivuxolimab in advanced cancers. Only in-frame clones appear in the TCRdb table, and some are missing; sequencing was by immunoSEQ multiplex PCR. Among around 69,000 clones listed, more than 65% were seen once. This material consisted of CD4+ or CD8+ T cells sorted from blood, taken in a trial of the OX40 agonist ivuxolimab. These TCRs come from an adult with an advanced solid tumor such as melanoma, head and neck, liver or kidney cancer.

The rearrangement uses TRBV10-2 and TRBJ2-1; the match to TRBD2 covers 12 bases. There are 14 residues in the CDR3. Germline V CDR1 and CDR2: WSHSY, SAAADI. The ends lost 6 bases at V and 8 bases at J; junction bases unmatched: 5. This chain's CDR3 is CASRRTSGGHEQFF. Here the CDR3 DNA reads TGCGCCAGCAGGAGAACTAGCGGGGGGCATGAGCAGTTCTTC.

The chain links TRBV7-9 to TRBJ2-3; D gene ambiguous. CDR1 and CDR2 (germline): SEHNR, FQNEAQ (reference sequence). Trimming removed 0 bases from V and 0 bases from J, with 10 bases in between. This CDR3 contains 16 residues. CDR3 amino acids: CASSLAAGSSTDTQYF. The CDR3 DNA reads TGTGCCAGCAGCTTAGCGGCTGGCTCTAGCACAGATACGCAGTATTTT.

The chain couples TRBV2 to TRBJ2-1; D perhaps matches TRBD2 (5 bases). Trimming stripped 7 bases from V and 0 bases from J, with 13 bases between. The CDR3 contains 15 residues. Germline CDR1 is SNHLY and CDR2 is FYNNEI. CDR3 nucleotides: TGTGCCAGCACCGAGCGGAGGCCCTCCTACAATGAGCAGTTCTTC. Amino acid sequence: CASTERRPSYNEQFF.

As DNA, the CDR3 is TGTGCCAGCAGCTTAACTAGCGGGAGAGGGGAGACCCAGTACTTC. Its translation is CASSLTSGRGETQYF. The chain combines TRBV7-2 with TRBJ2-5, with 11 bases lining up with TRBD2. Looked up from germline, CDR1 is SGHTA and CDR2 is FQGNSA. The V segment lost 2 bases and the J segment 5 bases; nucleotides outside the gene matches: 4. The CDR3 is made up of 15 amino acids.

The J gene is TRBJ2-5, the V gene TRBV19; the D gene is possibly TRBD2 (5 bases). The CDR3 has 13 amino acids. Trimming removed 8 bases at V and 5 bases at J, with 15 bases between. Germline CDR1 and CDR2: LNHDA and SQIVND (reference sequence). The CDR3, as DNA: TGTGCCAGTTCCCCAGGTGGGAGTGAGACCCAGTACTTC. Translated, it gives CASSPGGSETQYF.

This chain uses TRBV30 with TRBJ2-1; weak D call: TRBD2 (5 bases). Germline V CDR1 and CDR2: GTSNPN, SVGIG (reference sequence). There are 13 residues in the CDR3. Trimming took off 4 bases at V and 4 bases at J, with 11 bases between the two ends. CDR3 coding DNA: TGTGCCTGGAATGGGCGGGCTTACAATGAGCAGTTCTTC. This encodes CAWNGRAYNEQFF.

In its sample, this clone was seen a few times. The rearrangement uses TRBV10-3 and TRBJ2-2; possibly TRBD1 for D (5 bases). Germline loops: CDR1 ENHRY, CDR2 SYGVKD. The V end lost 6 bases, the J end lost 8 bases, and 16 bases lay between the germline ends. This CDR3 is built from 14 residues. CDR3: CAISLQGQTGELFF. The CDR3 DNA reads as TGTGCCATCAGCCTTCAGGGCCAGACTGGGGAGCTGTTTTTT.

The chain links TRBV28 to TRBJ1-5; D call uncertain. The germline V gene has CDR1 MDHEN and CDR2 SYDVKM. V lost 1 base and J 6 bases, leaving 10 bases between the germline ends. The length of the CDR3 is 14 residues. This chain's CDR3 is CASSLLGRLQPQHF. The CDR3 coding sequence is TGTGCCAGCAGTTTATTAGGCCGGCTTCAGCCCCAGCATTTT.

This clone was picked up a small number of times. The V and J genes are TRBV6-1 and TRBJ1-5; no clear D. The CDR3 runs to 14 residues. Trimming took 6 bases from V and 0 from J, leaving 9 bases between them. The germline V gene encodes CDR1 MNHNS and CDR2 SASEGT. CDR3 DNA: TGTGCCAGCAGGGTGGAATATAGCAATCAGCCCCAGCATTTT. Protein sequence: CASRVEYSNQPQHF.

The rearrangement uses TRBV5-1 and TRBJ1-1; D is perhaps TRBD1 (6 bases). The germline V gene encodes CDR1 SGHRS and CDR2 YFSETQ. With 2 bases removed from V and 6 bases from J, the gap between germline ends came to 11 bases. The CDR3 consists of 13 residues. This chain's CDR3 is CASSFAGGSEAFF. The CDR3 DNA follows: TGCGCCAGCAGCTTCGCTGGGGGCTCTGAAGCTTTCTTT.

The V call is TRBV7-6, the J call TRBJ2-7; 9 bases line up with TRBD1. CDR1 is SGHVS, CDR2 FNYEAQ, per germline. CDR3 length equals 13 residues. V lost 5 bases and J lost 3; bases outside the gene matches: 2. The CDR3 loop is CASSRTGDYEQYF. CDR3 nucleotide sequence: TGTGCCAGCAGCCGGACAGGGGACTACGAGCAGTACTTC.

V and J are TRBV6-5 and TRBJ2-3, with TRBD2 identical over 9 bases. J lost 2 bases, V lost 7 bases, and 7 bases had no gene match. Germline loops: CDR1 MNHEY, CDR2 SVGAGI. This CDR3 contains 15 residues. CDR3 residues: CASKRAGGPTDTQYF. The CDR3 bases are TGTGCCAGCAAGAGAGCGGGAGGACCCACAGATACGCAGTATTTT.

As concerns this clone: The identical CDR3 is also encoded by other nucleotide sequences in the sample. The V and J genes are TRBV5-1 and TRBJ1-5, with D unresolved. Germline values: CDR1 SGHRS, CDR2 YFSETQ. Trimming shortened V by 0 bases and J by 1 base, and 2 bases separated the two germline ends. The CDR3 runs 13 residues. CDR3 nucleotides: TGCGCCAGCAGCTTGGACAGCAATCAGCCCCAGCATTTT. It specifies CASSLDSNQPQHF.

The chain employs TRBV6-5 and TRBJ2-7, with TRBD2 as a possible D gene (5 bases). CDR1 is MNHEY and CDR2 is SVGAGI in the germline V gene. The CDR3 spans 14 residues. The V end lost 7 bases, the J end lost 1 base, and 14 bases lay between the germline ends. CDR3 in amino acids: CASTPVGGSYEQYF. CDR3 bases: TGTGCCAGCACCCCCGTAGGAGGATCCTACGAGCAGTACTTC.

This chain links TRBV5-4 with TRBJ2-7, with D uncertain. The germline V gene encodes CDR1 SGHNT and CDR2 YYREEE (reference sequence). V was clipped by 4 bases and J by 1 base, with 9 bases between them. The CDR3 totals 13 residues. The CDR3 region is CASSVRVSYEQYF. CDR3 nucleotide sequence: TGTGCCAGCAGCGTCCGGGTTTCCTACGAGCAGTACTTC.

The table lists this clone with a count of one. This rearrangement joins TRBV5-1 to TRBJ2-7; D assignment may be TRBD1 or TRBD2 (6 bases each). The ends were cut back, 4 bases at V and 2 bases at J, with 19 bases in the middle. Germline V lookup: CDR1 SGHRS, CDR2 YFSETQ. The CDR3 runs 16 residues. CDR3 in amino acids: CASSPRRGRRTYEQYF. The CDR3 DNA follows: TGCGCCAGCAGCCCCCGACGGGGGCGCCGGACCTACGAGCAGTACTTC.

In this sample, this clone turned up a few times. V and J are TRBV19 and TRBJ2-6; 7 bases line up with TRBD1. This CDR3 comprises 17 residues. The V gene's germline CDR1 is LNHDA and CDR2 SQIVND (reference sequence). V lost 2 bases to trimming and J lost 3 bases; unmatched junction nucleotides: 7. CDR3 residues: CASSIRAGGGGANVLTF. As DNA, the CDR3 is TGTGCCAGTAGTATAAGGGCAGGGGGTGGTGGGGCCAACGTCCTGACTTTC.

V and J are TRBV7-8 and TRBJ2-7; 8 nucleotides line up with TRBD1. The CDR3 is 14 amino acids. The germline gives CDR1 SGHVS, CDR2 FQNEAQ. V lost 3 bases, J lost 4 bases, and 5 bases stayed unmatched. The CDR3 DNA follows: TGTGCCAGCAGCTTGGACAGGGTGGGGTACGAGCAGTACTTC. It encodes CASSLDRVGYEQYF.

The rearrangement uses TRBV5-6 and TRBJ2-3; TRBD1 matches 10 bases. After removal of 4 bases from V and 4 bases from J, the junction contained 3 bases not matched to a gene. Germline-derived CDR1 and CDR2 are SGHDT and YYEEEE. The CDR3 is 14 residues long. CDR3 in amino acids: CASSGDRGADTQYF. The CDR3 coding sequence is TGTGCCAGCAGCGGGGACAGGGGAGCAGATACGCAGTATTTT. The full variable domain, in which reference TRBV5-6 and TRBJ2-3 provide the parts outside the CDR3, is DAGVTQSPTHLIKTRGQQVTLRCSPKSGHDTVSWYQQALGQGPQFIFQYYEEEERQRGNFPDRFSGHQFPNYSSELNVNALLLGDSALYLCASSGDRGADTQYFGPGTRLTVL.

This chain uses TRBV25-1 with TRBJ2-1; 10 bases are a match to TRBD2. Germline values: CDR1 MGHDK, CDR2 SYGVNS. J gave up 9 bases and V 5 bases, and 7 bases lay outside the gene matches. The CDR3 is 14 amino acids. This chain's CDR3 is CASSLSGRAIEQFF. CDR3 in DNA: TGTGCCAGCAGTTTGAGCGGGAGGGCCATTGAGCAGTTCTTC.

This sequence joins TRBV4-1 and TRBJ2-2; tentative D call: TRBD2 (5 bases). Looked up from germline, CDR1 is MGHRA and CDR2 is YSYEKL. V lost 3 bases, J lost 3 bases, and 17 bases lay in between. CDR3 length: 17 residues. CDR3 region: CASSQRSLLADTGELFF. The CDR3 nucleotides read TGCGCCAGCAGCCAGCGTAGTCTTCTAGCCGACACCGGGGAGCTGTTTTTT.

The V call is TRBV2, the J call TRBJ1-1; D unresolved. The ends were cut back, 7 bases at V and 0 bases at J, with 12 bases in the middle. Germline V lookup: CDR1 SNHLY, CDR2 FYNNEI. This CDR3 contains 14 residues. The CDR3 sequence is CASKKGSVNTEAFF. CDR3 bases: TGTGCCAGCAAAAAAGGTTCCGTGAACACTGAAGCTTTCTTT. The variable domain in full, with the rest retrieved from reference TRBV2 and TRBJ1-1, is EPEVTQTPSHQVTQMGQEVILRCVPISNHLYFYWYRQILGQKVEFLVSFYNNEISEKSEIFDDQFSVERPDGSNFTLKIRSTKLEDSAMYFCASKKGSVNTEAFFGQGTRLTVV.